This T cell receptor (beta chain) emerged from a study of glioma-infiltrating T cells. Points from the study as a whole: Very few CDR3 sequences were shared between tissue and blood. Above-expected tissue-blood divergence occurred in all gliomas, most in low-grade ones.

Germline V gene data show CDR1 as MNHEY and CDR2 as SMNVEV (reference sequence). V gave up 4 bases and J gave up 4 bases, with 8 bases separating them. The CDR3 is 13 amino acids. TCR alpha and beta CDR3 regions were amplified from RNA using iRepertoire nested multiplex PCR. For one-step reverse transcription and amplification, about 90-400 ng of tissue mRNA or PBMC total RNA was used. TCRdb recomputed calls from the multiplex PCR reads with MiXCR, one row per CDR3 protein. The sample consists of around 150,000 distinct CDR3 sequences, 30% to 40% of them appearing once. In the case of this clonotype: Its specificity is unknown.

V is TRBV27 and J is TRBJ1-3; D unresolved. Sequencing was carried out using glioma tissue, nonneoplastic brain tissue, or PBMCs (not recorded which). The source of this sequence is a human donor with low-grade glioma or glioblastoma, undergoing nonglioma brain surgery, or in good health (not recorded which). CDR3 sequence: CASSSGPGNTIYF. DNA of the CDR3: TGTGCCAGCAGTTCTGGTCCCGGAAACACCATATATTTT.